The TCR beta chain under discussion was sequenced for a study of cytomegalovirus exposure and HLA in healthy donors. In the study overall: Of all 400 or so donors who were genotyped, 70% to 85% belonged to the Caucasian-associated ancestry cluster. General study findings and limits: In a later analysis, specific HLA alleles were associated with under 20,000 TCR beta sequences at a 0.05 false discovery rate.

A note on this clone: The antigen remains undetermined.

Trimming took off 0 bases at V and 4 bases at J, with 13 bases between the two ends. This CDR3 spans 15 amino acids. Germline V gene lookup returns CDR1 SGDLS and CDR2 YYNGEE. This PCR relied on a set of 60 Vbeta primers and 13 Jbeta primers. Clones were read by immunoSEQ multiplex PCR, and TCRdb kept only the in-frame ones, dropping some. There are under 300,000 clones in the sample; approximately 82% occur only once, and less than 8.5% lies in the top ten. What was sequenced was PBMCs. V usage is TRBV9 and J usage is TRBJ1-2; D might be TRBD1 (5 bases). This TCR was sampled from a woman aged 60-70 years in good health and CMV-seropositive. CDR3 DNA sequence: TGTGCCAGCAGCGTAGAGGGGATCGGGGGCTATGGCTACACCTTC. Its protein product is CASSVEGIGGYGYTF.